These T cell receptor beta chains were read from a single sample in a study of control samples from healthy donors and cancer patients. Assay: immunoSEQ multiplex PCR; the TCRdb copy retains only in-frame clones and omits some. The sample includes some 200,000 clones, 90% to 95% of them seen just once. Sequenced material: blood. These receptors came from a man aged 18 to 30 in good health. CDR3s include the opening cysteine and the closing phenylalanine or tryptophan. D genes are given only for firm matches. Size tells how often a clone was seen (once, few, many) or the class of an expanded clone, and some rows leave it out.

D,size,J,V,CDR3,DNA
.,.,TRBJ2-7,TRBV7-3,CASSFGQSGEQYF,TGTGCCAGCAGCTTCGGACAGTCTGGCGAGCAGTACTTC
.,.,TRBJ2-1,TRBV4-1,CASSQGDAVEQFF,TGCGCCAGCAGCCAAGGGGACGCTGTAGAGCAGTTCTTC
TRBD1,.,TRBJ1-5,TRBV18,CASSPGTGNQPQHF,TGTGCCAGCTCACCTGGGACAGGGAATCAGCCCCAGCATTTT
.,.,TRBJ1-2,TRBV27,CASSLSWEGPGYTF,TGTGCCAGCAGTTTATCTTGGGAAGGGCCTGGCTACACCTTC
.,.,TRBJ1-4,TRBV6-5,CASTLPVGGGEKLFF,TGTGCCAGCACTCTCCCGGTGGGGGGCGGGGAAAAACTGTTTTTT
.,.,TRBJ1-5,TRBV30,CAFLPAGLHNQPQHF,TGTGCCTTCCTACCCGCGGGACTCCACAATCAGCCCCAGCATTTT
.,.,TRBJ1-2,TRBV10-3,CAISESRTGPDGYTF,TGTGCCATCAGTGAGTCACGAACAGGGCCCGATGGCTACACCTTC
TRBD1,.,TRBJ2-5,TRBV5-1,CASSLRGQSLVETQYF,TGCGCCAGCAGCTTGAGGGGACAGAGCCTTGTAGAGACCCAGTACTTC
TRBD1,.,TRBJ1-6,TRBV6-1,CASSARKDRGNMNSPLHF,TGTGCCAGCAGTGCCCGAAAGGACAGGGGGAATATGAATTCACCCCTCCACTTT
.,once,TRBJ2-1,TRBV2,CASSERVGGSYNEQFF,TGTGCCAGCAGTGAAAGGGTAGGGGGCTCCTACAATGAGCAGTTCTTC
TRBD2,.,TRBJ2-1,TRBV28,CASSRIGTSGGSYNEQFF,TGTGCCAGCAGTCGAATAGGGACTAGCGGGGGCTCGTACAATGAGCAGTTCTTC
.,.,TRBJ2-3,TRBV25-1,CASSSGGHTDTQYF,TGTGCCAGCAGTTCAGGGGGGCACACAGATACGCAGTATTTT
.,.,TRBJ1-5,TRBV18,CASSPVSNQPQHF,TGTGCCAGCTCACCAGTTAGCAATCAGCCCCAGCATTTT
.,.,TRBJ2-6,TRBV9,CASSPGDGGANVLTF,TGTGCCAGCAGCCCAGGGGATGGTGGGGCCAACGTCCTGACTTTC
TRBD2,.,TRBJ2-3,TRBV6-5,CACAGTSGVDTQYF,TGTGCCTGTGCCGGGACTAGCGGGGTAGATACGCAGTATTTT